This TCR beta chain was documented in a study of OX40 agonist ivuxolimab in advanced cancers. Profiling relied on immunoSEQ multiplex PCR, and the TCRdb table lists in-frame clones only, not all of them. The sample includes about 80,000 clones, around four fifths of them seen just once. V trimming: 2 bases; J trimming: 0 bases; junction bases outside the gene matches: 2. Looked up from germline, CDR1 is MNHNS and CDR2 is SASEGT. CDR3 size: 15 residues. The material sequenced was CD4+ or CD8+ T cells sorted from blood, taken in a trial of the OX40 agonist ivuxolimab. This receptor was obtained from an adult with an advanced solid tumor such as melanoma, head and neck, liver or kidney cancer. The rearrangement joins TRBV6-1 to TRBJ1-2, with 8 bases lining up with TRBD1. CDR3 nucleotide sequence: TGTGCCAGCAGTGAACTGGACAGGGCTAACTATGGCTACACCTTC. Translation gives CASSELDRANYGYTF.